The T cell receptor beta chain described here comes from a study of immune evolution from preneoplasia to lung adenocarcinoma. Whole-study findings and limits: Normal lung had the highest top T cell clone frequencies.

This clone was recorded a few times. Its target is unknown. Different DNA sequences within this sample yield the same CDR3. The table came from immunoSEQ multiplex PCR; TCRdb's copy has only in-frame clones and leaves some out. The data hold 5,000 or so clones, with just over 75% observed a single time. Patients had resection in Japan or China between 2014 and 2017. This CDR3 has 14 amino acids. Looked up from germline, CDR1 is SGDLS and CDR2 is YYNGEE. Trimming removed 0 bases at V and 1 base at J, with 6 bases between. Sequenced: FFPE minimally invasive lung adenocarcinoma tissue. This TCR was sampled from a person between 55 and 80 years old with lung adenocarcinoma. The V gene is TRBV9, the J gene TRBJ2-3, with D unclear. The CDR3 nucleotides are TGTGCCAGCAGCGTAGAACAGCGCACAGATACGCAGTATTTT. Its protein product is CASSVEQRTDTQYF.